A selection of T cell receptor beta chains follows, all from one sample in a study of T cell responses to AZD1222 COVID-19 vaccine. Data came from immunoSEQ multiplex PCR; TCRdb stores just in-frame clones and leaves some out. The sample holds tens of thousands of clones, approximately 89% seen once. The sample consisted of peripheral blood, taken 28 days after the second AZD1222 dose. These receptors were collected from an adult who received the AZD1222 COVID-19 vaccine. Both conserved end residues are part of each CDR3. The D gene is left open where the match is weak. For some rows the clone size is stated as once, few or many, or as a class when expanded; others skip it.

.	TRBV12-3/TRBV12-4	TRBJ1-1	.	TGTGCCAGCAGCAGTCGATGGACTGAAGCTTTCTTT	CASSSRWTEAFF
.	TRBV28	TRBJ2-3	TRBD2	TGTGCCAGCAGTTTAAGCGCTAGCGGGGACACAGATACGCAGTATTTT	CASSLSASGDTDTQYF
.	TRBV5-1	TRBJ2-1	TRBD2	TGCGCCAGCAGCTTCCCAGCTAGCGGGCCGAGCTCCTACAATGAGCAGTTCTTC	CASSFPASGPSSYNEQFF
.	TRBV6-6	TRBJ2-1	.	TGTGCCAGCAGCCCCGTTCGGGGTGAGCAGTTCTTC	CASSPVRGEQFF
.	TRBV30	TRBJ1-5	.	TGTGCCTGGGGGCGGGACAATAATCAGCCCCAGCATTTT	CAWGRDNNQPQHF
.	TRBV7-9	TRBJ1-4	.	TGTGCCAGCAGCTTAGGTCCGGAGAATGAAAAACTGTTTTTT	CASSLGPENEKLFF
.	TRBV5-1	TRBJ2-7	TRBD1	TGCGCCAGCAGCACTGGACAGGGTGGGTCCTACGAGCAGTACTTC	CASSTGQGGSYEQYF
once	TRBV28	TRBJ1-2	.	TGTGCCAGCAGTTTGAGCTATGGCTACACCTTC	CASSLSYGYTF
.	TRBV5-1	TRBJ1-6	TRBD1	TGCGCCAGTAGAGAACCCGGGACAGATTCACCCCTCCACTTT	CASREPGTDSPLHF
once	TRBV4-1	TRBJ2-1	.	TGCGCCAGCAGCCGGGCAGGAGCGGATTACAATGAGCAGTTCTTC	CASSRAGADYNEQFF
.	TRBV29-1	TRBJ2-7	.	TGCAGCGTTGTCATAGCAGCTGACGAGCAGTACTTC	CSVVIAADEQYF
.	TRBV15	TRBJ2-2	TRBD2	TGTGCCACCAGCAGAGAGCGGGAGAGGATCGGGGAGCTGTTTTTT	CATSRERERIGELFF
.	TRBV6-2/TRBV6-3	TRBJ2-1	.	TGTGCCAGCAGTCCGGGACGGGACTACAATGAGCAGTTCTTC	CASSPGRDYNEQFF
.	TRBV19	TRBJ1-2	.	TGTGCCAGTACCCCGACCTCAGGGGCCCCTATCCGCTATGGCTACACCTTC	CASTPTSGAPIRYGYTF
.	TRBV7-9	TRBJ1-1	.	TGTGCCAGCAGCCCCCCGCGGGGAGGCGCTGAAGCTTTCTTT	CASSPPRGGAEAFF
.	TRBV6-5	TRBJ2-1	.	TGTGCCAGCAGCCCGCCCCCTTACAATGAGCAGTTCTTC	CASSPPPYNEQFF
.	TRBV27	TRBJ2-3	.	TGTGCCAGCAGTTTATCGAGGGGGAGCTCAGATACGCAGTATTTT	CASSLSRGSSDTQYF